This T cell receptor beta chain was sequenced in a study of blood T cell repertoires in COVID-19. TCRdb's copy holds only in-frame clones and misses some; the assay was immunoSEQ multiplex PCR. The sample holds 170,000 or so clones; roughly 86% are singletons and the top ten take 5.5% to 8%. There are 13 residues in the CDR3. CDR1 is SGHNT, CDR2 YYREEE, per germline (reference sequence). Trimming removed 4 bases from V and 8 bases from J; junction bases left unmatched: 4. V and J are TRBV5-4 and TRBJ2-1; 9 nucleotides match TRBD1. Sequencing used peripheral blood. This TCR was recovered from a man between 50 and 59 years old with active or convalescent COVID-19. The CDR3 region is CASSNTGGDEQFF. The CDR3 DNA reads as TGTGCCAGCAGCAATACAGGGGGCGATGAGCAGTTCTTC. Looking up the rest from reference TRBV5-4 and TRBJ2-1 gives the full variable domain: ETGVTQSPTHLIKTRGQQVTLRCSSQSGHNTVSWYQQALGQGPQFIFQYYREEENGRGNFPPRFSGLQFPNYSSELNVNALELDDSALYLCASSNTGGDEQFFGPGTRLTVL.